This T cell receptor (beta chain) was retrieved from a study of shared clonotypes between healthy human individuals. Overall study: Each donor's CD8 memory used one plate, CD8 naive two, each CD4 subset three.

Comment on this clone: Its antigen is as yet unknown.

Notes on the study in general: Generation probabilities were higher for clonotypes shared across all four sorted-subset donors than for unshared ones. Around 5% of naive CD4 clonotypes were common to a handful of donors.

The CDR3 length is 16 residues. Trimming removed 6 bases at V and 1 base at J, with 15 bases between. Germline CDR1 and CDR2: SNHLY and FYNNEI. About 30,000 T cell genomes (approximately 180 ng DNA) went into each sorted-subset replicate. The repertoire was sequenced with immunoSEQ multiplex PCR; TCRdb's copy has only in-frame clones and lacks some. This sample yields approximately 2.1 million clones, of which over 90% are seen a single time; 0.39% belongs to the top ten. Sequences were obtained from naive CD4+ T cells from PBMCs. As for subset: CD45RA+ positively selected. The sequence came from a man between 18 and 35 years old in good health. Some clones in this sample may be carry-over from other donors' samples. This rearrangement joins TRBV2 to TRBJ2-2; TRBD1 is a possible D gene (6 bases). The chain's CDR3 is CASRIPGTLNTGELFF. The CDR3 bases are TGTGCCAGCAGAATCCCCGGGACACTGAACACCGGGGAGCTGTTTTTT.